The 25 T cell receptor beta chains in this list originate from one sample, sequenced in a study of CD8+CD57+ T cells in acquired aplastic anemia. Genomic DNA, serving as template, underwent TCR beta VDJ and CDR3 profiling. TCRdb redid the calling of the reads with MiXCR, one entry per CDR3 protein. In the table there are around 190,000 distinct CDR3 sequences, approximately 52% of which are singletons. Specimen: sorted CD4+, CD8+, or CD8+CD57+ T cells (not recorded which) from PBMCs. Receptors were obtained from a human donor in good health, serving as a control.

CDR3 amino acids: CASGQNSNQPQHF. Here the CDR3 DNA reads TGTGCCTCAGGACAGAATAGCAATCAGCCCCAGCATTTT. The gene calls are TRBV28 and TRBJ1-5, with a tentative D call TRBD1 (6 bases). The length of the CDR3 is 13 residues. Trimming cost V 11 bases and J 0 bases, with 11 bases left between them. The germline V gene encodes CDR1 MDHEN and CDR2 SYDVKM.

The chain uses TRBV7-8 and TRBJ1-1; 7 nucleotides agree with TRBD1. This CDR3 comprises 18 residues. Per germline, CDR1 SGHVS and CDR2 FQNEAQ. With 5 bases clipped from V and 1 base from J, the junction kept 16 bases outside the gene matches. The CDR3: CASSRQGQGGSTNTEAFF. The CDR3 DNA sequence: TGTGCCAGCAGCCGCCAGGGGCAGGGGGGCTCGACGAACACTGAAGCTTTCTTT.

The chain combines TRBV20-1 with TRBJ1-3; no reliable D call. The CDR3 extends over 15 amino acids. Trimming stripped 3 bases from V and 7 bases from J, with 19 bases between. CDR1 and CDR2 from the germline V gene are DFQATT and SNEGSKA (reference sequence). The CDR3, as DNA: TGCAGTGCTAGGACGTTACCTACATTGGGGAACACCATATATTTT. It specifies CSARTLPTLGNTIYF.

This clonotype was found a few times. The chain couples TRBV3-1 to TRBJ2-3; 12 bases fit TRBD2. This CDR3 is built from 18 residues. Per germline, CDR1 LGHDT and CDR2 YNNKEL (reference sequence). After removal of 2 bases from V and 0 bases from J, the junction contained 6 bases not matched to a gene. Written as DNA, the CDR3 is TGTGCCAGCAGCCAACCCGGACTAGCGGGACATAGCACAGATACGCAGTATTTT. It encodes CASSQPGLAGHSTDTQYF.

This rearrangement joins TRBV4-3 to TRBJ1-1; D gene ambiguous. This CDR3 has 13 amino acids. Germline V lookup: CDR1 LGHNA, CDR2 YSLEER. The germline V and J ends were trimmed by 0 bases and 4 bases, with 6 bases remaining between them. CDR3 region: CASSQERFTEAFF. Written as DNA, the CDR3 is TGCGCCAGCAGCCAAGAGAGATTCACTGAAGCTTTCTTT.

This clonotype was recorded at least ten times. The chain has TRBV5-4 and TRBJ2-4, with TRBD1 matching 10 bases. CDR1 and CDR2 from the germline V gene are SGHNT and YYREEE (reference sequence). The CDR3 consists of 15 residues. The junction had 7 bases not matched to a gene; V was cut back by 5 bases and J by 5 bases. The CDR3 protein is CASSSRQGAQNIQYF. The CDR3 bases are TGTGCCAGCAGTTCTCGACAGGGGGCCCAAAACATTCAGTACTTC.

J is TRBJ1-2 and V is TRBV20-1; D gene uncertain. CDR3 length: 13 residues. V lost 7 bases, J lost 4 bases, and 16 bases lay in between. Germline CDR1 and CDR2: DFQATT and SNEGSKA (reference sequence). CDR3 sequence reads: CSVRDPLAYGYTF. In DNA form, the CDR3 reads TGCAGTGTCCGAGACCCGCTTGCCTATGGCTACACCTTC.

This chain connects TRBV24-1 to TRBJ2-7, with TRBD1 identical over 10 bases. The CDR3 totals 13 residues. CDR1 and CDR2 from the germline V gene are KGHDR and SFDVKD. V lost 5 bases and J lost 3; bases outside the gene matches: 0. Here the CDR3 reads CATSGDRGYEQYF. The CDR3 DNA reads TGTGCCACCAGTGGGGACAGGGGCTACGAGCAGTACTTC.

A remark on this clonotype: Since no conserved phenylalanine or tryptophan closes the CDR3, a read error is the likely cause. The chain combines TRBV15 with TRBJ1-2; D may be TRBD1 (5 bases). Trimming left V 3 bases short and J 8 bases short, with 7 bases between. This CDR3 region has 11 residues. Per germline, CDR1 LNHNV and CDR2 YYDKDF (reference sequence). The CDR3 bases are TGTGCCACCAGCAGGGGGGAAGGCTACACCCCC. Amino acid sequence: CATSRGEGYTP.

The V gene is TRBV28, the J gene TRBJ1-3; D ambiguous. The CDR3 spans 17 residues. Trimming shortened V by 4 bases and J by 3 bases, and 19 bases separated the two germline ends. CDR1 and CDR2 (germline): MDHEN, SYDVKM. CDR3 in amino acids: CASSSGQIVAIGNTIYF. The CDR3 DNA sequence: TGTGCCAGCAGTTCCGGGCAGATTGTGGCCATTGGAAACACCATATATTTT.

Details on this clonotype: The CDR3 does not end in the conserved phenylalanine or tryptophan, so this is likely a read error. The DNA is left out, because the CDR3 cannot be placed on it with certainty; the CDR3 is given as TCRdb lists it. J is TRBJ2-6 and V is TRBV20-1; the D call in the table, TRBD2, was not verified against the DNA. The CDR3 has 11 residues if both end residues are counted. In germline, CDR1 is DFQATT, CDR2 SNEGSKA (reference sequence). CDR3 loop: CSATNLAGGLS.

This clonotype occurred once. For the CDR3, the DNA is TGTGCCAGCAGTGTTGGGGCAGGGGGCACTGAAGCTTTCTTT. The encoded protein is CASSVGAGGTEAFF. J is TRBJ1-1 and V is TRBV2; 7 bases map to TRBD1. The CDR3 length is 14 residues. Germline CDR1 and CDR2: SNHLY and FYNNEI. V dropped 4 bases and J dropped 4; count of bases not matched to a gene: 6.

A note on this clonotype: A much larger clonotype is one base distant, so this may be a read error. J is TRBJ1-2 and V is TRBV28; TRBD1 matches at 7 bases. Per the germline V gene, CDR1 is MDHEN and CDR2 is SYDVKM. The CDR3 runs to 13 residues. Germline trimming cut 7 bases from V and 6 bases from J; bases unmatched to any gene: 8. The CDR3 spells CASKPQGYHGYTF. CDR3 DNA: TGTGCCAGCAAACCACAGGGGTATCATGGCTACACCTTC.

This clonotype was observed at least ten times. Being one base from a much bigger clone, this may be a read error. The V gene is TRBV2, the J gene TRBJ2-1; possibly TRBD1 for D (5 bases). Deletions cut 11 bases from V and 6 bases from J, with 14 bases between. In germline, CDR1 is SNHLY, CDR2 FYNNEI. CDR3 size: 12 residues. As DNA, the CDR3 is TGTGCCGGCCGGCAGGGTTCCAATGAGCAGTTCTTC. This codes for CAGRQGSNEQFF.

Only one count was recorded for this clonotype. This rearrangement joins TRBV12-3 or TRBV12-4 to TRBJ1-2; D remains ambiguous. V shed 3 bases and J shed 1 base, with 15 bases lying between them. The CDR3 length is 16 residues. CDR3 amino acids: CASSFIADSGNYGYTF. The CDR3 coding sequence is TGTGCCAGCAGTTTTATAGCGGATTCAGGTAACTATGGCTACACCTTC.

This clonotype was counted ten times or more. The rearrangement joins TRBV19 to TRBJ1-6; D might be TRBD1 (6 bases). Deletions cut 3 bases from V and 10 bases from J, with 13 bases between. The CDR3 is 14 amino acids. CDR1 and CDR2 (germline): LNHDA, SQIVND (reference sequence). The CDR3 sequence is CASSIKQGGSPLHF. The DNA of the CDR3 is TGTGCCAGTAGTATTAAACAGGGAGGCTCACCCCTCCACTTT.

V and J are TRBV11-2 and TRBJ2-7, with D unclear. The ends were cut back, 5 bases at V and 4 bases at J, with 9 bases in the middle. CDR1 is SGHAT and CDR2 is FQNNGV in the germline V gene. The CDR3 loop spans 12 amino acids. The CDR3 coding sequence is TGTGCCAGCAGCCTCACCAGGTACGAGCAGTACTTC. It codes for CASSLTRYEQYF.

The chain's CDR3 is CASSRELGNSPLHF. The CDR3 coding sequence is TGTGCCAGCAGCCGAGAACTAGGAAATTCACCCCTCCACTTT. The chain links TRBV14 to TRBJ1-6; the D is unclear. CDR1 and CDR2 from the germline V gene are SGHDN and FVKESK. This CDR3 spans 14 amino acids. Trimming left V 4 bases short and J 7 bases short, with 11 bases between.

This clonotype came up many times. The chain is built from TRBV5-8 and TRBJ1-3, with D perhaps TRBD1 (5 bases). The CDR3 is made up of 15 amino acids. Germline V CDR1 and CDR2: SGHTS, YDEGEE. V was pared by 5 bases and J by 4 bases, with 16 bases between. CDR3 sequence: CASRDKTANGNTIYF. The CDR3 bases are TGTGCCAGCAGGGACAAAACTGCTAACGGAAACACCATATATTTT.

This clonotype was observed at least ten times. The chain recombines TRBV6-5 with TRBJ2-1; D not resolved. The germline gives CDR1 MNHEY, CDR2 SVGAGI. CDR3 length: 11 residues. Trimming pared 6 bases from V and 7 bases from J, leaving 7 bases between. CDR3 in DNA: TGTGCCAGCAGAGCCAAGAATGAGCAGTTCTTC. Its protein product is CASRAKNEQFF.

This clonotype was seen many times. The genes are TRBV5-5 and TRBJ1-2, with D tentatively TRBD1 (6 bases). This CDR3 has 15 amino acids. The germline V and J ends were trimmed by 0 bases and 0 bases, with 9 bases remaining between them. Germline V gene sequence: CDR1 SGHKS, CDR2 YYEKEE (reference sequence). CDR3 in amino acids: CASSLEQGPNYGYTF. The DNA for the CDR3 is TGTGCCAGCAGCTTGGAACAGGGCCCTAACTATGGCTACACCTTC.

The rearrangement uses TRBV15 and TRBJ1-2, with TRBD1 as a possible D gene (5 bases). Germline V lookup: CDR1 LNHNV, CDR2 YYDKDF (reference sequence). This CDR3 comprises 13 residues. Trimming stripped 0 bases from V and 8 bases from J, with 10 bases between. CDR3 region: CATSRDRQGGYTF. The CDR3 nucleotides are TGTGCCACCAGCAGAGATCGTCAGGGAGGCTACACCTTC.

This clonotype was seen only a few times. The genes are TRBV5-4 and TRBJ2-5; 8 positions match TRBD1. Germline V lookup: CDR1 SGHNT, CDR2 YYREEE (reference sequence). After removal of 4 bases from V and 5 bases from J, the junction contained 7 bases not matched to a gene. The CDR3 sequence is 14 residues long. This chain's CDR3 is CASSHQGARETQYF. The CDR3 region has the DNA TGTGCCAGCAGCCATCAGGGGGCGCGGGAGACCCAGTACTTC.

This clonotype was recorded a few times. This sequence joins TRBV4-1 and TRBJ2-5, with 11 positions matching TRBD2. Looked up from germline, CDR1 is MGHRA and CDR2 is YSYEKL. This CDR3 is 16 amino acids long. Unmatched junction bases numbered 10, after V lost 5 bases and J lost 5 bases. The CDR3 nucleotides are TGCGCCAGCAGCACAACGGCTAGCGGGAGGTATGAGACCCAGTACTTC. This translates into CASSTTASGRYETQYF.

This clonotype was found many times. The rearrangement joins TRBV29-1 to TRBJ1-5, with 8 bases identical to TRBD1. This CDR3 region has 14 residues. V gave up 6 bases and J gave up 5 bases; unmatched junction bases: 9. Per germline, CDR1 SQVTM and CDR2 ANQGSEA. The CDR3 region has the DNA TGCAGCGTCTCACAGGGGGTTGGCGATCAGCCCCAGCATTTT. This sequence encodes CSVSQGVGDQPQHF.